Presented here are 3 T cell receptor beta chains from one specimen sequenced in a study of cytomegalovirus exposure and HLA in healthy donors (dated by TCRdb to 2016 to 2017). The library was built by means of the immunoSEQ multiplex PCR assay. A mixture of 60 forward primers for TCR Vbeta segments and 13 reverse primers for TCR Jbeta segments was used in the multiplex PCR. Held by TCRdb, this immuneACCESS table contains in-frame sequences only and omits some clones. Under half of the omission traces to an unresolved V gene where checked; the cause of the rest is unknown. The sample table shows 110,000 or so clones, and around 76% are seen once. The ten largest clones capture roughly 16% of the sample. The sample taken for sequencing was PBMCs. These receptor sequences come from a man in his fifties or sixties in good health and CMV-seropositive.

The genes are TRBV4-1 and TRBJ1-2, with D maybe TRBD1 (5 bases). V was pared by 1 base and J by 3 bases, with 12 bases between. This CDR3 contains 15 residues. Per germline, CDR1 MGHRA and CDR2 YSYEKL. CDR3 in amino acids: CASSQGLDTYYGYTF. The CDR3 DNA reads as TGCGCCAGCAGCCAAGGTTTGGACACCTACTATGGCTACACCTTC.

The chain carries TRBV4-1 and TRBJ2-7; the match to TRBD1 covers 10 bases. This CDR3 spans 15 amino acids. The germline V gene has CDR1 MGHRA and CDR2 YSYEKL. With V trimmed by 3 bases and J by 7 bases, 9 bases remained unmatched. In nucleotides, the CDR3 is TGCGCCAGCAGCCAGCCGGGACAGGGGACGTTGGAGCAGTACTTC. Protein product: CASSQPGQGTLEQYF.

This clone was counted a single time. The CDR3 here is CASSYRAGVGNEQFF. DNA of the CDR3: TGTGCCAGCAGTTACCGGGCGGGAGTGGGCAATGAGCAGTTCTTC. The chain employs TRBV6-6 and TRBJ2-1; 7 bases line up with TRBD2. Germline loops: CDR1 MNHNY, CDR2 SVGAGI (reference sequence). The CDR3 runs 15 residues. V dropped 2 bases and J dropped 6; count of bases not matched to a gene: 7.